This TCR beta chain was sequenced in a study of a mutant IDH1 vaccine in newly diagnosed glioma. Measured with immunoSEQ multiplex PCR; TCRdb has only the in-frame clones, and not every one. The table includes over 80,000 clones, about 90% detected once. Germline CDR1 reads SGHRS; CDR2 reads YFSETQ. The CDR3 sequence is 15 residues long. With 3 bases removed from V and 8 bases from J, the gap between germline ends came to 18 bases. Documented time point: baseline, week 1 (first vaccination visit). The treatment was: pre-vaccination baseline after standard-of-care therapy. Sequencing was performed on PBMCs, taken from a glioma patient treated with radiotherapy, temozolomide or both. The receptor was derived from a woman between 50 and 59 years old with glioma. This rearrangement joins TRBV5-1 to TRBJ2-1; D is perhaps TRBD1 (6 bases). CDR3 amino acids: CASSSASRGWDEQFF. CDR3 in DNA: TGCGCCAGCAGCTCCGCTAGCAGGGGATGGGATGAGCAGTTCTTC.